The sequence of this T cell receptor (beta chain) was determined in a study of T cell repertoires in cytomegalovirus infection. For the study at large: A matching HLA type, together with CMV infection, was signaled by public TCR beta signatures.

A single record per CDR3 protein comes from TCRdb applying MiXCR to the reads. Of approximately 750,000 distinct CDR3 sequences in the sample, 35% were seen once. V was pared by 11 bases and J by 8 bases, with 18 bases between. The CDR3 consists of 12 residues. The study, taken as a whole, reports: There were HLA-C-restricted CMV-specific TCR beta clonotypes dominating the ex vivo response.

As concerns this clonotype: What it recognizes is unknown.

The rearrangement uses TRBV23-1 and TRBJ1-2; a weak D match, TRBD1 (6 bases). TRBV23-1 is given ORF status, its function remaining uncertain. Sequencing used PBMCs. The origin of this receptor is a human donor in good health (CMV status not recorded). Some clones in this sample may be carry-over from other donors' samples. CDR3 amino acids: CAWFRDIEGYTF. The CDR3 region has the DNA TGCGCCTGGTTCCGGGACATTGAGGGCTACACCTTC.